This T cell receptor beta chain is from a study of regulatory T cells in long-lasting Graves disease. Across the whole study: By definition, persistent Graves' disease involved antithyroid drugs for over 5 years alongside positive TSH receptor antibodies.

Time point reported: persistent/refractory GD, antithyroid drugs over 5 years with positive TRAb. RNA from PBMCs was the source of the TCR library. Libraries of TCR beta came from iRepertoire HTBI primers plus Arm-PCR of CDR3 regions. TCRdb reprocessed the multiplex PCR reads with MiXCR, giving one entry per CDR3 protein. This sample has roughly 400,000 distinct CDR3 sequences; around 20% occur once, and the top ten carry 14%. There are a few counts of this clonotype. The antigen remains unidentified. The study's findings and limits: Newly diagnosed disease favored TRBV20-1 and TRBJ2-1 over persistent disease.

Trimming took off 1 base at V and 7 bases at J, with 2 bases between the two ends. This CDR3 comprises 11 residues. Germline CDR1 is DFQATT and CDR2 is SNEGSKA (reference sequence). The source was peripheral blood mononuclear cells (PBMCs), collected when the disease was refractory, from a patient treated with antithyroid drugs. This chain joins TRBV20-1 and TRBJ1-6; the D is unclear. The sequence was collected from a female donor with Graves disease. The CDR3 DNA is TGCAGTGCTAGAGTCAATTCACCCCTCCACTTT. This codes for CSARVNSPLHF.